A single sample gave rise to the 9 T cell receptor beta chains below, sequenced in a study of blood T cells in healthy people across ages. The authors ran a second PCR of 7 to 11 cycles using a sample-barcoded 5' primer and a J-beta primer mix. TCRdb ran MiXCR on the 5' RACE reads and lists one entry per CDR3 protein. The sample has about 670,000 distinct CDR3 sequences; approximately 40% are singletons. Material: blood. The receptors derive from a man older than 75 in good health.

This clonotype was counted between two and nine times. The J gene is TRBJ2-1, the V gene TRBV20-1; D gene unclear. Trimming shortened V by 4 bases and J by 4 bases, and 14 bases separated the two germline ends. Looked up from germline, CDR1 is DFQATT and CDR2 is SNEGSKA (reference sequence). The CDR3 loop spans 14 amino acids. The CDR3 region has the DNA TGCAGTGCTATCCTAGGCGCCGAATACAATGAGCAGTTCTTC. The encoded protein is CSAILGAEYNEQFF.

This clonotype appeared once. This chain uses TRBV29-1 with TRBJ2-1, with a possible D match to TRBD1 (7 bases). The V end was cut by 5 bases, the J end by 0 bases, with 20 bases between. The CDR3 consists of 17 residues. The germline gives CDR1 SQVTM, CDR2 ANQGSEA. This CDR3 reads CSVLPQGGENSYNEQFF. In nucleotides, the CDR3 is TGCAGCGTTCTACCGCAGGGGGGCGAAAACTCCTACAATGAGCAGTTCTTC.

The genes are TRBV7-2 and TRBJ2-3; perhaps TRBD1 as D (6 bases). V lost 5 bases, J lost 0 bases, and 18 bases lay in between. Germline V CDR1 and CDR2: SGHTA, FQGNSA. The CDR3 sequence is 17 residues long. The CDR3 reads CASSRTSSGASTDTQYF. The CDR3 coding sequence is TGTGCCAGCAGCCGTACATCATCAGGGGCTAGCACAGATACGCAGTATTTT.

The table lists this clonotype with many counts. The chain links TRBV11-1 to TRBJ2-1, with no clear D. The CDR3 spans 15 residues. Germline CDR1 and CDR2: SGHAT and FQDESV (reference sequence). Trimming removed 1 base at V and 2 bases at J, with 9 bases between. In DNA form, the CDR3 reads TGTGCCAGCAGCTTAGGTGACCCAGCCTACAATGAGCAGTTCTTC. Residues: CASSLGDPAYNEQFF.

The V call is TRBV20-1, the J call TRBJ2-1; D unclear. The germline CDR1 and CDR2 sequences are DFQATT and SNEGSKA (reference sequence). The CDR3 consists of 14 residues. Trimming took 6 bases from V and 2 from J, leaving 14 bases between them. The CDR3 sequence: CSAHHSPPYNEQFF. For the CDR3, the DNA is TGCAGTGCCCACCACTCACCACCCTACAATGAGCAGTTCTTC.

This clonotype was counted only a few times. The gene calls are TRBV6-2 or TRBV6-3 and TRBJ2-2, with TRBD2 identical over 13 bases. Trimming removed 6 bases from V and 6 bases from J; junction bases left unmatched: 7. CDR3 length: 16 residues. Germline values: CDR1 MNHEY, CDR2 SVGEGT. CDR3 residues: CASSRGLAGSAGELFF. Here the CDR3 DNA reads TGTGCCAGCAGCCGGGGACTAGCGGGATCGGCCGGGGAGCTGTTTTTT.

This clonotype was seen repeatedly, ten times or more. This chain links TRBV6-2 or TRBV6-3 with TRBJ2-1; perhaps TRBD1 as D (6 bases). This CDR3 is built from 14 residues. Trimming removed 2 bases at V and 8 bases at J, with 13 bases between. Per germline, CDR1 MNHEY and CDR2 SVGEGT. The CDR3 region is CASSYLQGVDEQFF. For the CDR3, the DNA is TGTGCCAGCAGTTACCTACAGGGTGTTGATGAGCAGTTCTTC.

This chain joins TRBV5-1 and TRBJ2-1; the match to TRBD1 covers 7 bases. Germline lookup yields CDR1 SGHRS and CDR2 YFSETQ. The CDR3 loop spans 15 amino acids. The junction had 7 bases not matched to a gene; V was cut back by 2 bases and J by 5 bases. The CDR3 nucleotides are TGCGCCAGCAGCTTTGAGACAGGGATCAACAATGAGCAGTTCTTC. It codes for CASSFETGINNEQFF.

The chain carries TRBV28 and TRBJ2-3; 9 bases align to TRBD2. CDR1 and CDR2 from the germline V gene are MDHEN and SYDVKM. V lost 8 bases and J lost 0; bases outside the gene matches: 0. The length of the CDR3 is 13 residues. This chain's CDR3 is CASLAGSTDTQYF. The CDR3 bases are TGTGCCAGCCTAGCGGGAAGCACAGATACGCAGTATTTT.